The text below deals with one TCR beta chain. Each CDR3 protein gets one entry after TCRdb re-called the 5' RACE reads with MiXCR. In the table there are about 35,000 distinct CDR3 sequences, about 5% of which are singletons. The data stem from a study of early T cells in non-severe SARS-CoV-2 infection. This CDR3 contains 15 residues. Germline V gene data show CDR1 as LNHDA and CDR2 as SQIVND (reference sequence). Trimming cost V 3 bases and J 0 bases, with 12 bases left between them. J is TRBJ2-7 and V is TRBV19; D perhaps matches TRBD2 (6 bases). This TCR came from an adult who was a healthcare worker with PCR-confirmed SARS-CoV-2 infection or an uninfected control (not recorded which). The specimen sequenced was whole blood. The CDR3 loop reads CASSIAGISSYEQYF. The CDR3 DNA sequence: TGTGCCAGTAGTATCGCGGGGATTTCCTCCTACGAGCAGTACTTC.